These T cell receptor beta chains were read from a single sample in a study of molecular identifiers for immune sequencing clone quantification. TCRdb itself ran the PCR reads through MiXCR, one entry per CDR3 protein. The sample consists of nearly 650,000 distinct CDR3 sequences, less than 30% of them appearing once. Sample: naive CD8+ T cells from blood, with Jurkat cell RNA spiked in. The origin of the receptors is a human donor in good health. Some libraries in this study had Jurkat cell RNA spiked in. Each CDR3 is given with its conserved first and last residue. D genes are given only for firm matches. A row's size may be missing; if present it is once, few, many or a size class.

>TRBJ2-1|TRBV4-3|NA|few
TGCGCCAGCAGCCAAGGGACAGCCAGCTCCTACAATGAGCAGTTCTTC
CASSQGTASSYNEQFF
>TRBJ2-1|TRBV7-6|TRBD1|NA
TGTGCCAGCAGGCAGTGGACAGGGGGCGATGAGCAGTTCTTC
CASRQWTGGDEQFF
>TRBJ1-2|TRBV9|NA|many
TGTGCCAGCAGCGTAGATTGGACGTCTAACTATGGCTACACCTTC
CASSVDWTSNYGYTF
>TRBJ2-3|TRBV10-3|TRBD2|NA
TGTGCCATCAGTGAGTCGGGCGGGGGGGAAACAGATACGCAGTATTTT
CAISESGGGETDTQYF
>TRBJ2-5|TRBV6-2/TRBV6-3|NA|NA
TGTGCCAGCAGTTACCGCGGCCAAGAGACCCCGTACTTC
CASSYRGQETPYF
>TRBJ2-2|TRBV3-1|NA|NA
TGTGCCAGCAGCCCCCCCCCACGCGTACCCACCGGGGAGCTGTTTTTT
CASSPPPRVPTGELFF
>TRBJ2-1|TRBV20-1|TRBD1|few
TGCAGTGCAGGGACAGCAACCTACAATGAGCAGTTCTTC
CSAGTATYNEQFF
>TRBJ2-2|TRBV6-5|TRBD1|NA
TGTGCCAGCACCTACGGACAGGGGCACACCGGGGAGCTGTTTTTT
CASTYGQGHTGELFF
>TRBJ2-1|TRBV7-7|TRBD1|NA
TGTGCTAGCAGCCCTGGCCGGACAGGGACCTACAATGAGCAGCTCTTC
CASSPGRTGTYNEQLF
>TRBJ2-3|TRBV4-1|TRBD2|once
TGCTCCAGCAGCCAAGGCCCAGCGGGGGGCCTCACAGATACGCAGTATTTT
CSSSQGPAGGLTDTQYF
>TRBJ2-5|TRBV9|TRBD2|NA
TGTGCCAGCAGCATCCCGGGAGGAGAGACCCAGTACTTC
CASSIPGGETQYF
>TRBJ1-4|TRBV12-3/TRBV12-4|TRBD1|few
TGTGCCAGCAGTCCAGTCCCGGGACAGGGAACTAATGAAAAACTGTTTTTT
CASSPVPGQGTNEKLFF
>TRBJ2-7|TRBV4-3|NA|NA
TGCGCCAGCAGCCAAGATCAGGGGGCGCGAGGACTAGCCTACGAGCAGTACTTC
CASSQDQGARGLAYEQYF
>TRBJ2-3|TRBV3-1|NA|NA
TGTGCCAGCAGCCGTGACGCAATAACCCTCACAGATACGCAGTATTTT
CASSRDAITLTDTQYF
>TRBJ2-1|TRBV4-1|NA|NA
TGCGCCAGCAGCCAAGAATATGGGCCCATCGTGGGCAATGAGCAGTTCTTC
CASSQEYGPIVGNEQFF
>TRBJ2-3|TRBV6-2/TRBV6-3|TRBD1|NA
TGTGCCAGCAGGCCAGACAGGGGGCCCTTAACAGATACGCAGTATTTT
CASRPDRGPLTDTQYF
>TRBJ2-5|TRBV14|NA|many
TGTGCCAGCAGCCAAGAACCGGCGGCCCAGTACTTC
CASSQEPAAQYF
>TRBJ2-7|TRBV7-6|TRBD2|NA
TGTGCCAGCAGCATTAGCGGGGGGGCTTACGACGAGCAGTACTTC
CASSISGGAYDEQYF
>TRBJ2-3|TRBV7-3|NA|NA
TGTGCCAGCAGCTTAATGGGGGGAGTCGCAGATACGCAGTATTTT
CASSLMGGVADTQYF
>TRBJ2-2|TRBV28|NA|few
TGTGCCAGCAGTCAAGGACGGAATCCGAACACCGGGGAGCTGTTTTTT
CASSQGRNPNTGELFF
>TRBJ2-1|TRBV7-9|TRBD2|many
TGTGCCAGCAGTATTAGCGGGGGAACCTACAATGAGCAGTTCTTC
CASSISGGTYNEQFF
>TRBJ2-7|TRBV6-5|NA|many
TGTGCCAGCAGTCCAGACAGAGACTACGAGCAGTACTTC
CASSPDRDYEQYF
>TRBJ1-1|TRBV10-1|TRBD1|few
TGCGCCAGCAGCCTGACAGGGGGACACGAAGCTTTCTTT
CASSLTGGHEAFF
>TRBJ2-7|TRBV12-3/TRBV12-4|TRBD2|NA
TGTGCCAGCACAGCGGGGCAAAGCTCCTACGAGCAGTACTTC
CASTAGQSSYEQYF
>TRBJ2-3|TRBV4-3|NA|NA
TGCGCCAGCAGCCAATTGGGGGGCGGGCGGACCAGCGGGGATACGCAGTATTTT
CASSQLGGGRTSGDTQYF
>TRBJ2-2|TRBV20-1|TRBD2|NA
TGCAGTGCTGGAATAGCGGGCACCGGGGAGCTGTTTTTT
CSAGIAGTGELFF
>TRBJ2-3|TRBV6-5|TRBD1|NA
TGTGCCAGCAGGATAGGGGGACAGGTAGTAACAGATACGCAGTATTTT
CASRIGGQVVTDTQYF
>TRBJ2-7|TRBV4-3|TRBD2|NA
TGCGCCAGCAGCCAAGATAGGGTAGCGGGAGTATACGAGCAGTACTTC
CASSQDRVAGVYEQYF
>TRBJ1-1|TRBV6-2/TRBV6-3|NA|many
TGTGCCAGCAGTTACTCGGCCTTACCTGGAGCTTTCTTT
CASSYSALPGAFF
>TRBJ1-5|TRBV6-2/TRBV6-3|NA|NA
TGTGTCAGCAGTGACAAATCACGGCCCCAGCATTTT
CVSSDKSRPQHF
>TRBJ2-5|TRBV4-1|TRBD2|NA
TGCGCCAGCAGCCAAGAGGGGCGGGAGGCTGAGACCCAGTACTTC
CASSQEGREAETQYF
>TRBJ2-7|TRBV4-3|NA|NA
TGCGCCAGCAGCCAAGATCCCTTGGTACCCTACGAGCAGTACTTC
CASSQDPLVPYEQYF
>TRBJ1-1|TRBV6-5|TRBD1|NA
TGTGCCAGCAGTCCATGGACAGGGAGGGAGAACACTGAAGCTTTCTTT
CASSPWTGRENTEAFF
>TRBJ2-5|TRBV19|NA|few
TGTGCCAGTAGTATATGGACGGAAGAGACCCAGTACTTC
CASSIWTEETQYF
>TRBJ1-2|TRBV6-5|TRBD1|NA
TGTGCCAGCAGCCCAGGGGGGGGCTTTTTCTATGGCTACACCTTC
CASSPGGGFFYGYTF
>TRBJ2-7|TRBV6-1|TRBD1|NA
TGTGCCAGCAAAACTGGACAGGAGCCAACCTACGAGCAGTACTTC
CASKTGQEPTYEQYF
>TRBJ1-3|TRBV5-6|NA|NA
TGTGCCAGCAGCCACGGAGCCGGGAACACCATATATTTT
CASSHGAGNTIYF
>TRBJ2-7|TRBV5-5|TRBD2|NA
TGTGCCAGCAGCCCCGGACTAGCGGGTGTTGCGCAGTACTTC
CASSPGLAGVAQYF
>TRBJ2-7|TRBV6-4|NA|NA
TGTGCCAGCAGTGTCCTGGTCAGTACCTACGAGCAGTACTTC
CASSVLVSTYEQYF
>TRBJ1-5|TRBV10-1|NA|NA
TGCGCCAGCAGGAATCAGAGGGGCAATCAGCCCCAGCATTTT
CASRNQRGNQPQHF
>TRBJ2-3|TRBV2|NA|NA
TGTGCCAGCAGTGAAGGTTGGGGGACTGTCACAGATACGCAGTATTTT
CASSEGWGTVTDTQYF
>TRBJ2-3|TRBV2|TRBD2|few
TGTGCCAGCAGTGATATCCTAGCGGGAGTTGGAACAGATACGCAGTATTTT
CASSDILAGVGTDTQYF
>TRBJ2-2|TRBV29-1|TRBD1|many
TGCAGCGTTGACGACTCCGGGACAGGGTCAGCCGGGGAGCTGTTTTTT
CSVDDSGTGSAGELFF
>TRBJ1-1|TRBV12-5|NA|NA
TGTGCTAGTGGTTGGACAGCCCCTCGGGTCACTGAAGCTTTCTTT
CASGWTAPRVTEAFF
>TRBJ1-3|TRBV20-1|NA|few
TGCAGTGCTAGAGGAAACTCTGGAAACACCATATATTTT
CSARGNSGNTIYF
>TRBJ1-5|TRBV27|TRBD1|few
TGTGCCAGCAGGAAGACAGGGGGGAATCAGCCCCAGCATTTT
CASRKTGGNQPQHF
>TRBJ2-1|TRBV28|NA|NA
TGTGCCAGCAATCCCGGGACCGGCTCCTACAATGGGCAGTTCTTC
CASNPGTGSYNGQFF
>TRBJ2-2|TRBV4-3|TRBD1|few
TGCGCCAGCAGCCAGGACCCGGGACAGGGGAACACCGGGGAGCTGTTTTTT
CASSQDPGQGNTGELFF
>TRBJ2-7|TRBV20-1|TRBD2|NA
TGCAGTGCCAACCTTTGGGAGACTAGCGGGAGAGGATACGAGCAGTACTTC
CSANLWETSGRGYEQYF
>TRBJ2-3|TRBV7-9|TRBD1|many
TGTGCCAGCAGCCCACCGACAGGGGAGAGCACAGATACGCAGTATTTT
CASSPPTGESTDTQYF
>TRBJ2-3|TRBV20-1|NA|NA
TGCAGTGCTAGAGATGAAGGGCTTTTAGATACGCAGTATTTT
CSARDEGLLDTQYF
>TRBJ1-1|TRBV2|TRBD1|many
TGTGCCAGCAGTGAACGCGGACAGGGGAAGAACACTGAAGCTTTCTTT
CASSERGQGKNTEAFF
>TRBJ2-1|TRBV14|TRBD2|NA
TGTGCCAGCAGCCAAGGCCCGACTAGCGGGAGGGCCTCTACATACAATGAGCAGTTCTTC
CASSQGPTSGRASTYNEQFF
>TRBJ2-5|TRBV5-1|NA|NA
TGCGCCAGCAGCTCGTACCAAGAGGCCCAGTACTTC
CASSSYQEAQYF
>TRBJ2-7|TRBV3-1|NA|NA
TGTGCCAGCAGCCGCGGACCGGACGGGAATTACGAGCAGTACTTC
CASSRGPDGNYEQYF
>TRBJ2-2|TRBV7-9|NA|NA
TGTGCCGGCAGAAGCGGGACCGGGGAGCTGTTTTTT
CAGRSGTGELFF
>TRBJ2-2|TRBV27|NA|NA
TGTGCCAGCAGTTACACTCAGAACACCGGGGAGCTGTTTTTT
CASSYTQNTGELFF